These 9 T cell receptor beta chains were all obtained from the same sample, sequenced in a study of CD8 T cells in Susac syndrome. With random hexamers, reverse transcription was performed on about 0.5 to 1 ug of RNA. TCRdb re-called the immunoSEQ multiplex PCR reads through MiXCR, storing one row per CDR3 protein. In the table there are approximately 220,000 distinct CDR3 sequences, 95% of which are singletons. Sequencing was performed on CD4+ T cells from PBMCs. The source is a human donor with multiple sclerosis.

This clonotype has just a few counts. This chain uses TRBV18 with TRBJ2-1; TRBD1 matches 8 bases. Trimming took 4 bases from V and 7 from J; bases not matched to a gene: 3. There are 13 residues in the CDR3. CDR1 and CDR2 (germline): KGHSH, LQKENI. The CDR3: CASSQGQVNEQFF. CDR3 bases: TGTGCCAGCTCACAGGGACAGGTAAATGAGCAGTTCTTC.

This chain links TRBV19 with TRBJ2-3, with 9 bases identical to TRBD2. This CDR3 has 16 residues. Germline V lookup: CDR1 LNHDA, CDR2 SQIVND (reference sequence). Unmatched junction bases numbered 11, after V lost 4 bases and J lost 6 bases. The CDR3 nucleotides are TGTGCCAGTAGTAATCGGCCTAGCGGGGACTCGGATACGCAGTATTTT. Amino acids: CASSNRPSGDSDTQYF.

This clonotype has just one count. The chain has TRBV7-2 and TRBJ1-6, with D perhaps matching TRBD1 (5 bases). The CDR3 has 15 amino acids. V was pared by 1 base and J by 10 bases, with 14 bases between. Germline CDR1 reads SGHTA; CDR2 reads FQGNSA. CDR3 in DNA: TGTGCCAGCAGCTTAGACAAGGGGTGGGGATCACCCCTCCACTTT. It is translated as CASSLDKGWGSPLHF. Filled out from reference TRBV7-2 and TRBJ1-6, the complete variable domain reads GAGVSQSPSNKVTEKGKDVELRCDPISGHTALYWYRQSLGQGLEFLIYFQGNSAPDKSGLPSDRFSAERTGGSVSTLTIQRTQQEDSAVYLCASSLDKGWGSPLHFGNGTRLTVT.

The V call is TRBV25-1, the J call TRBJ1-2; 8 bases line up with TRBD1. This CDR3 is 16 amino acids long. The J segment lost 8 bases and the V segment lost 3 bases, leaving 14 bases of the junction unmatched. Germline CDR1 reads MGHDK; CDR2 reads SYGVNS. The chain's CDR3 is CASSDTSAGGFSGYTF. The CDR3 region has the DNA TGTGCCAGCAGTGATACGTCGGCAGGGGGCTTTTCAGGCTACACCTTC.

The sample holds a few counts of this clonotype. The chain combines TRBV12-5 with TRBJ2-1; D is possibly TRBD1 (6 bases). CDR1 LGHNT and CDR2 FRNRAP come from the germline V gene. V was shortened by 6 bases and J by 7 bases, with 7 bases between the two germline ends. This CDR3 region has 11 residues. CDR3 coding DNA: TGTGCTAGTGGACAGGGTAATGAGCAGTTCTTC. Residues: CASGQGNEQFF.

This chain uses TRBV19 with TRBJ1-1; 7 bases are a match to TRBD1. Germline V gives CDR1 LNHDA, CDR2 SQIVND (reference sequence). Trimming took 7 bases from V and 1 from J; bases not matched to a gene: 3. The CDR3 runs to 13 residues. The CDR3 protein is CASIRTGNTEAFF. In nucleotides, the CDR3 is TGTGCCAGTATCCGGACAGGGAACACTGAAGCTTTCTTT.

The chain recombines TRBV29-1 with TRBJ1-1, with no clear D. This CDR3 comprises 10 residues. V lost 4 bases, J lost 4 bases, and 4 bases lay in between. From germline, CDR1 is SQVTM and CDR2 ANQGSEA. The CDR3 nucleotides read TGCAGCGTTGGAGTCACTGAAGCTTTCTTT. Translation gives CSVGVTEAFF.

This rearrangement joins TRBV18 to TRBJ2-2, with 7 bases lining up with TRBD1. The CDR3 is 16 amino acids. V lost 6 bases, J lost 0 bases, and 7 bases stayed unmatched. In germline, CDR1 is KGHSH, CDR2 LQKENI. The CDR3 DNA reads TGTGCCAGCTCGACGGCCGGGACAGCGAACACCGGGGAGCTGTTTTTT. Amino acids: CASSTAGTANTGELFF.

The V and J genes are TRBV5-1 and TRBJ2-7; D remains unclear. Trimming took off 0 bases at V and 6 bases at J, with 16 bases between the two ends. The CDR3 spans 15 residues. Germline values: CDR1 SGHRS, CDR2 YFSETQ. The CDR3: CASSLEPGGFFEQYV. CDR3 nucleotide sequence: TGCGCCAGCAGCTTGGAACCAGGCGGTTTTTTCGAGCAGTACGTC.